This is a list of T cell receptor beta chains from one sample in a study of T cells in Graves' hyperthyroidism and ophthalmopathy. TCRdb ran MiXCR on the multiplex PCR reads and lists one entry per CDR3 protein. The sample has a few hundred thousand distinct CDR3 sequences, less than 25% seen once. The source material was blood. Receptor source: a young man with Graves' hyperthyroidism. Both conserved end residues are part of each CDR3. For some rows the clone size is stated as once, few or many, or as a class when expanded; others skip it.

size	V	J	CDR3
many	TRBV5-1	TRBJ2-7	CASSLDGGDTYEQYF
many	TRBV28	TRBJ1-5	CASSFQPQHF
once	TRBV25-1	TRBJ1-1	CASSAYRGQGVNTEAFF
-	TRBV19	TRBJ2-2	CASSTPEGRYAGELFF
-	TRBV6-2/TRBV6-3	TRBJ2-1	CASSFLRSGGSYNEQFF
-	TRBV20-1	TRBJ1-5	CSASGQGQPQHF
many	TRBV15	TRBJ2-7	CATSRGPGGSYEQYF
many	TRBV6-1	TRBJ1-3	CASLQNGNTIYF
many	TRBV2	TRBJ2-2	CAISTGSNTGELFF
many	TRBV28	TRBJ2-7	CASSLPLYRGDYEQCF
many	TRBV2	TRBJ1-5	CASNRQGNQPQHF
many	TRBV12-3/TRBV12-4	TRBJ1-5	CASSQDQEQPQHF
-	TRBV5-5	TRBJ2-5	CASSLELARETQYF
many	TRBV13	TRBJ1-2	CASSSLQGGTGYTF
few	TRBV19	TRBJ1-5	CASSPSGRNQPQHF
many	TRBV2	TRBJ1-1	CASRRDRVEAFF
many	TRBV10-3	TRBJ1-2	CAISESRDRGDYGYTF
few	TRBV20-1	TRBJ2-7	CSGGLADYEQYF
many	TRBV20-1	TRBJ1-5	CSARGSSYQPQHF
many	TRBV2	TRBJ2-7	CASSPGTSGLHEQYF
many	TRBV20-1	TRBJ1-3	CSALDRASGNTIYF
many	TRBV2	TRBJ1-1	CASTGTHEASTEAFF
-	TRBV29-1	TRBJ1-3	CSVEAGEPGNTIYF
few	TRBV10-3	TRBJ1-3	CAISDGSSGNTIYF
many	TRBV2	TRBJ1-1	CASSEQGARVAEAFF
many	TRBV14	TRBJ1-1	CASRAGAQSPEAFF
-	TRBV9	TRBJ1-1	CASSPGDDTEAFF
many	TRBV6-2/TRBV6-3	TRBJ2-7	CASRVGWGQPLYEQYF
many	TRBV30	TRBJ2-2	CAWRLAQNTGELFF
few	TRBV6-1	TRBJ1-1	CASSKLMTGGAEAFF
many	TRBV29-1	TRBJ2-5	CSGGTSGVETQYF
-	TRBV6-1	TRBJ2-2	CASRRVPTGELFF
many	TRBV27	TRBJ2-5	CASSGQKETQYF
many	TRBV12-3/TRBV12-4	TRBJ1-5	CASSLAGTVQPQHF
many	TRBV12-3/TRBV12-4	TRBJ2-5	CASSGDRGVGETQYF
-	TRBV7-3	TRBJ2-7	CASRTTGQPTYEQYF
few	TRBV24-1	TRBJ1-2	CATSDPRHSGYTF
many	TRBV7-8	TRBJ2-7	CASSLFLDYEQYF
-	TRBV7-2	TRBJ1-2	CASSSPPQYGYTF
many	TRBV29-1	TRBJ1-2	CSVSSWDRGYTF
many	TRBV19	TRBJ1-3	CARTNRRRDSGNTIYF
many	TRBV6-5	TRBJ2-7	CASSYRAGLAEQYF
-	TRBV28	TRBJ2-7	CASTEYYEQYF
many	TRBV12-3/TRBV12-4	TRBJ2-2	CASSLRGHITGELFF
-	TRBV20-1	TRBJ1-6	CSAGDREYSPLHF
many	TRBV5-1	TRBJ1-2	CASSLEADYGYTF
many	TRBV19	TRBJ1-5	CASSPGPPTTYQPQHF
many	TRBV12-5	TRBJ1-1	CASGSSAWANTEAFF
many	TRBV5-5	TRBJ1-1	CASSLREVWTEAFF
-	TRBV18	TRBJ1-1	CASSLQSTGGGIEAFF
many	TRBV6-5	TRBJ2-2	CASSYLSLTGELFF
-	TRBV20-1	TRBJ1-2	CSARQSLLGYTF
-	TRBV4-1	TRBJ1-1	CASRITASDTEALF
many	TRBV6-1	TRBJ1-2	CASSAPGQGMDGYTF
many	TRBV12-3/TRBV12-4	TRBJ1-1	CASSPVRAVTEAFF
many	TRBV7-9	TRBJ2-7	CASSIPRREQYF